This TCR beta chain was sequenced in a study of T cell responses to AZD1222 COVID-19 vaccine. V gave up 4 bases and J gave up 1 base, with 10 bases separating them. Germline V gene sequence: CDR1 MNHEY, CDR2 SVGEGT. CDR3 length equals 14 residues. The data were produced by immunoSEQ multiplex PCR, yet TCRdb's version contains in-frame clones alone and is incomplete. The sample holds under 200,000 clones, about 90% seen once. Sequencing used peripheral blood, obtained 28 days after the second AZD1222 dose. The chain links TRBV6-2 or TRBV6-3 to TRBJ1-1; weak D call: TRBD1 (5 bases). The source of this sequence is an adult who received the AZD1222 COVID-19 vaccine. CDR3 region: CASSLGLSNTEAFF. Written as DNA, the CDR3 is TGTGCCAGCAGTTTGGGACTCTCGAACACTGAAGCTTTCTTT.